These T cell receptor beta chains were read from a single sample in a study of beta chain features in type 1 diabetes. Generated by immunoSEQ multiplex PCR, the TCRdb table keeps only in-frame clones and is missing some. Here the sample spans about 340,000 clones, roughly 8% being singletons. The sample consisted of central memory CD4+ T cells from blood. These receptors all stem from a young woman in good health. Each CDR3 is given with its conserved first and last residue. A D gene is named only where the DNA matches it firmly. Size is omitted from some rows. Given values are once, few, many or a class for expanded clones.

j_call v_call clone_size d_call cdr3_aa cdr3_nt
TRBJ2-6 TRBV14 many NA CASSQVWGRTGANVLTF TGTGCCAGCAGCCAAGTCTGGGGGAGGACTGGGGCCAACGTCCTGACTTTC
TRBJ1-1 TRBV5-1 few TRBD1 CASSRTIQGAQSTEAFF TGCGCCAGCAGCCGTACGATTCAGGGGGCGCAGAGCACTGAAGCTTTCTTT
TRBJ1-4 TRBV19 NA TRBD1 CASSRQGGSEKLFF TGTGCCAGTAGCAGACAGGGGGGCAGTGAAAAACTGTTTTTT
TRBJ2-1 TRBV7-8 NA TRBD1 CASSLRAGGAVPYNEQFF TGTGCCAGCAGCTTACGGGCAGGGGGCGCGGTGCCCTACAATGAGCAGTTCTTC
TRBJ2-5 TRBV4-3 NA NA CASSQDPGRGETQYF TGCGCCAGCAGCCAAGATCCGGGCAGGGGCGAGACCCAGTACTTC
TRBJ2-1 TRBV6-1 NA NA CASSESLPSYNEQFF TGTGCCAGCAGTGAAAGCCTGCCATCCTACAATGAGCAGTTCTTC
TRBJ2-1 TRBV2 NA NA CASSDPPNNEQFF TGTGCCAGCAGTGACCCACCAAACAATGAGCAGTTCTTC
TRBJ2-1 TRBV7-2 few TRBD1 CASSLRTGQYNEQFF TGTGCCAGCAGTCTAAGGACAGGGCAGTACAATGAGCAGTTCTTC
TRBJ2-6 TRBV5-1 few NA CASSLRAGSVAGANVLTF TGCGCCAGCAGCTTGCGGGCGGGGTCGGTGGCTGGGGCCAACGTCCTGACTTTC
TRBJ1-2 TRBV5-6 NA NA CASSPPTALYGYTF TGTGCCAGCAGCCCCCCGACAGCTCTCTATGGCTACACCTTC
TRBJ1-4 TRBV7-9 few NA CASSLVPGADEKLFF TGTGCCAGCAGCTTAGTCCCAGGGGCGGATGAAAAACTGTTTTTT
TRBJ1-4 TRBV15 NA NA CATSWFGGNEKLFF TGTGCCACCAGCTGGTTTGGCGGTAATGAAAAACTGTTTTTT
TRBJ2-2 TRBV29-1 few NA CSAAWGFGELFF TGCAGCGCCGCTTGGGGGTTCGGGGAGCTGTTTTTT
TRBJ1-5 TRBV2 few NA CASSEGLRQPQHF TGTGCCAGCAGTGAGGGGCTTCGGCAGCCCCAGCATTTT
TRBJ2-7 TRBV28 NA TRBD2 CASSITSGRLYEQYF TGTGCCAGCAGTATTACTAGCGGGAGGCTCTACGAGCAGTACTTC
TRBJ2-1 TRBV5-4 NA TRBD2 CASSSRLAGVLNEQFF TGTGCCAGCAGCTCCCGGCTAGCGGGAGTGTTAAATGAGCAGTTCTTC
TRBJ1-4 TRBV28 many NA CASRNANEKLFF TGTGCCAGCAGGAACGCTAATGAAAAACTGTTTTTT
TRBJ2-7 TRBV9 NA NA CASSVGGNTYEQYF TGTGCCAGCAGCGTTGGCGGGAATACCTACGAGCAGTACTTC
TRBJ2-3 TRBV18 NA TRBD1 CASSPRRQGEGTQYF TGTGCCAGCTCACCACGGAGACAGGGAGAAGGTACGCAGTATTTT
TRBJ2-7 TRBV6-5 many NA CASSLYRERYEQYF TGTGCCAGCAGTTTATACAGGGAGAGGTACGAGCAGTACTTC
TRBJ1-1 TRBV2 NA NA CASSAGGPNTEAFF TGTGCCAGCAGCGCCGGGGGCCCGAACACTGAAGCTTTCTTT
TRBJ2-1 TRBV2 few TRBD2 CASKRAGGSYNEQFF TGTGCCAGCAAACGCGCGGGGGGGTCCTACAATGAGCAGTTCTTC
TRBJ2-3 TRBV4-2 few TRBD2 CASSQGSGGGTDTQYF TGTGCCAGCAGCCAGGGCTCGGGGGGAGGAACAGATACGCAGTATTTT
TRBJ2-3 TRBV5-4 few TRBD2 CASSQDRGGRTDTQYF TGTGCCAGCAGCCAAGATCGCGGCGGGAGAACAGATACGCAGTATTTT
TRBJ1-5 TRBV27 NA NA CASSLFEGSNQPQHF TGTGCCAGCAGTTTATTTGAGGGTAGCAATCAGCCCCAGCATTTT
TRBJ1-2 TRBV6-6 many NA CASLATENYGYTF TGTGCCAGCCTTGCCACAGAAAACTATGGCTACACCTTC
TRBJ1-1 TRBV7-2 many NA CASSSQTYTEAFF TGTGCCAGCAGCTCCCAGACTTACACTGAAGCTTTCTTT
TRBJ2-1 TRBV7-3 NA TRBD1 CASSSRQGAHEQFF TGTGCCAGCAGCTCCCGACAGGGGGCCCATGAGCAGTTCTTC
TRBJ2-4 TRBV4-3 many NA CASSQDAGGNIQYF TGCGCCAGCAGCCAAGATGCCGGGGGAAACATTCAGTACTTC
TRBJ1-1 TRBV4-1 few TRBD1 CASSQPPRTGGKVNTEAFF TGCGCCAGCAGCCAACCACCCCGGACAGGGGGCAAGGTGAACACTGAAGCTTTCTTT
TRBJ1-1 TRBV18 few NA CASSPGGGEAFF TGTGCCAGCTCACCGGGAGGGGGTGAAGCTTTCTTT
TRBJ1-1 TRBV28 NA TRBD1 CASSFPRTGRDEAFF TGTGCCAGCAGTTTCCCGCGGACAGGGAGAGATGAAGCTTTCTTT
TRBJ1-4 TRBV5-1 few NA CASSFRTPDEKLFF TGCGCCAGCAGCTTTCGGACACCGGATGAAAAACTGTTTTTT
TRBJ2-7 TRBV7-9 NA NA CASSLSGEQYF TGTGCCAGCAGCTTAAGCGGCGAGCAGTACTTC
TRBJ2-1 TRBV6-5 NA TRBD1 CASKQGQGNYNEQFF TGTGCCAGCAAGCAGGGACAGGGGAACTACAATGAGCAGTTCTTC
TRBJ1-1 TRBV4-3 NA NA CASSQDIRVPAFF TGCGCCAGCAGCCAAGATATAAGGGTTCCGGCTTTCTTT
TRBJ2-7 TRBV10-3 many TRBD2 CAISESGTSGRAEQYF TGTGCCATCAGTGAGTCCGGGACTAGCGGGAGGGCCGAGCAGTACTTC
TRBJ2-7 TRBV6-5 NA NA CASGNPGMAYF TGTGCCAGCGGCAACCCGGGAATGGCGTACTTC
TRBJ2-1 TRBV5-4 few NA CASSLMARSSYNEQFF TGTGCCAGCAGCTTGATGGCGCGCAGCTCCTACAATGAGCAGTTCTTC
TRBJ2-6 TRBV4-2 NA NA CASSRDRGSGANVLTF TGTGCCAGCAGCCGAGACCGGGGATCCGGGGCCAACGTCCTGACTTTC
TRBJ2-2 TRBV29-1 many TRBD1 CSVIQGAHTGELFF TGCAGCGTGATACAGGGGGCACACACCGGGGAGCTGTTTTTT
TRBJ2-5 TRBV4-3 NA TRBD2 CASSQDRTSQETQYF TGCGCCAGCAGCCAAGATCGGACTAGCCAAGAGACCCAGTACTTC
TRBJ2-7 TRBV7-3 NA TRBD1 CASRMTGLEQYF TGTGCCAGCAGAATGACAGGGCTCGAGCAGTACTTC
TRBJ2-6 TRBV19 NA NA CASSMQGSGANVLTF TGTGCCAGTAGTATGCAGGGAAGTGGGGCCAACGTCCTGACTTTC
TRBJ1-4 TRBV11-2 NA NA CASSQDWQSNEKLFF TGTGCCAGCAGCCAAGATTGGCAGTCTAATGAAAAACTGTTTTTT
TRBJ2-2 TRBV7-9 few NA CASSSQPNPNTGELFF TGTGCCAGCAGCTCCCAGCCAAACCCGAACACCGGGGAGCTGTTTTTT
TRBJ2-1 TRBV20-1 NA NA CSASLLNEQFF TGCAGTGCTAGTTTGCTCAATGAGCAGTTCTTC
TRBJ2-7 TRBV7-6 few TRBD2 CASSYSGTSGYEQYF TGTGCCAGCAGCTACTCCGGGACTAGCGGCTACGAGCAGTACTTC
TRBJ2-2 TRBV28 NA NA CASSPPRGTGELFF TGTGCCAGCAGTCCTCCTAGAGGCACCGGGGAGCTGTTTTTT
TRBJ2-6 TRBV7-2 few NA CASSFFLSGANVLTF TGTGCCAGCAGCTTTTTCCTCTCTGGGGCCAACGTCCTGACTTTC
TRBJ2-1 TRBV5-1 NA TRBD2 CASSSTTSGRLYEQFF TGCGCCAGCAGCTCGACGACTAGCGGCCGCCTCTATGAGCAGTTCTTC
TRBJ1-4 TRBV2 many TRBD1 CASRGQQLEKLFF TGTGCCAGCCGGGGACAGCAACTTGAAAAACTGTTTTTT
TRBJ2-1 TRBV11-2 few TRBD2 CASSPGTSGYNEQFF TGTGCCAGCAGCCCAGGGACTAGCGGCTACAATGAGCAGTTCTTC
TRBJ2-1 TRBV7-9 many TRBD2 CASSSSSGGSYNEQFF TGTGCCAGCAGCTCATCTAGCGGTGGCTCCTACAATGAGCAGTTCTTC
TRBJ2-3 TRBV15 NA TRBD1 CATQTGGTGAADTQYF TGTGCCACCCAAACGGGAGGGACAGGGGCAGCAGATACGCAGTATTTT
TRBJ2-3 TRBV6-6 few NA CASSYSIGLDTQYF TGTGCCAGCAGTTACTCGATAGGGCTAGATACGCAGTATTTT
TRBJ2-3 TRBV5-4 NA NA CASSSVDQADTQYF TGTGCCAGCAGCTCAGTAGACCAGGCAGATACGCAGTATTTT
TRBJ2-1 TRBV5-4 NA NA CASSLNEGYNEQFF TGTGCCAGCAGCTTGAATGAGGGGTACAATGAGCAGTTCTTC